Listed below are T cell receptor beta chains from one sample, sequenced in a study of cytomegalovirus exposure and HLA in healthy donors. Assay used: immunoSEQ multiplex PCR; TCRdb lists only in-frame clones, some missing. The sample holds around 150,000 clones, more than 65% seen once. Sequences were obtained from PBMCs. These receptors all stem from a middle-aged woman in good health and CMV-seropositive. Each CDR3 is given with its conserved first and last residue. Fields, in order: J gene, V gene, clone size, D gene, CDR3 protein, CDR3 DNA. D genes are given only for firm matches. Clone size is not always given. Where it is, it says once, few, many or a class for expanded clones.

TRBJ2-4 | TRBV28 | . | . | CASTSVRFLAKNIQYF | TGTGCCAGCACCTCGGTCAGGTTTTTAGCCAAAAACATTCAGTACTTC
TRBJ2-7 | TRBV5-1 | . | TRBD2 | CASSLTGTSTVEQYF | TGCGCCAGCAGCTTGACCGGGACTAGCACTGTCGAGCAGTACTTC
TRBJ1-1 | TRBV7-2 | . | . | CASSLYTEAFF | TGTGCCAGCAGCTTATATACTGAAGCTTTCTTT
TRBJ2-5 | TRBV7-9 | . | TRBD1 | CASRRTGGELETQYF | TGTGCCAGCAGGCGTACAGGGGGCGAGCTAGAGACCCAGTACTTC
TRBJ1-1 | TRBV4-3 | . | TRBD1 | CASSQSSGTEIEAFF | TGCGCCAGCAGCCAATCTTCCGGGACAGAGATTGAAGCTTTCTTT
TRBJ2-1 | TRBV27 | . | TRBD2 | CASSLGTSGDNEQFF | TGTGCCAGCAGTTTAGGGACTAGCGGGGACAATGAGCAGTTCTTC
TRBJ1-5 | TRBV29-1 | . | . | CSVDTGNNQPQNF | TGCAGCGTTGACACCGGGAACAATCAGCCCCAGAATTTT
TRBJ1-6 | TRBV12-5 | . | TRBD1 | CASGPAGTGRGSPLHF | TGTGCTAGTGGACCAGCCGGGACAGGGAGAGGTTCACCCCTCCACTTT
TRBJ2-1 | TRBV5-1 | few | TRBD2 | CASSLERGRSYNEQFF | TGCGCCAGCAGCTTGGAGCGGGGCCGCTCCTACAATGAGCAGTTCTTC
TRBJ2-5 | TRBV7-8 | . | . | CASSLATGEETQYF | TGTGCCAGCAGCTTAGCGACCGGGGAAGAGACCCAGTACTTC
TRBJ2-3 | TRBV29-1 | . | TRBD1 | CSVKQGVSTDTQYF | TGCAGCGTTAAACAGGGGGTTAGCACAGATACGCAGTATTTT
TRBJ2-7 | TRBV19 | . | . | CASSIGFTGITYEQYF | TGTGCCAGTAGTATAGGGTTTACAGGGATAACCTACGAGCAGTACTTC
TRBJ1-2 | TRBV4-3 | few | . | CASSQDRRGYPF | TGCGCCAGCAGCCAAGATAGGAGGGGCTACCCCTTC
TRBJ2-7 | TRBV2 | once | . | CASTRQRLGTYEQYF | TGTGCCAGCACCCGACAGCGCTTAGGGACCTACGAGCAGTACTTC